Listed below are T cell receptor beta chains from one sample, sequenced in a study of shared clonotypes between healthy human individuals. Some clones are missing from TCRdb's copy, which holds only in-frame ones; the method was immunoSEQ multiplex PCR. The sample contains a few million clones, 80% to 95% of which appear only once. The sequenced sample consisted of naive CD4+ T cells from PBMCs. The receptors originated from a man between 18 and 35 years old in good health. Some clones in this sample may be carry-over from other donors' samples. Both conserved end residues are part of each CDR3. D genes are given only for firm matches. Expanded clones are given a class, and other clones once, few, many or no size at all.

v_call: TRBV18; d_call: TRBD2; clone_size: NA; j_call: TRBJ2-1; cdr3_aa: CASLTSLRTSNNEQFF; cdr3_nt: TGTGCCAGCCTCACCTCGCTCCGGACTAGTAACAATGAGCAGTTCTTC
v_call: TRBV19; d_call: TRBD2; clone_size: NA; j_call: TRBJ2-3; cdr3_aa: CASQTSALSTDTQYF; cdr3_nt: TGTGCCAGTCAGACTAGCGCCCTTAGCACAGATACGCAGTATTTT
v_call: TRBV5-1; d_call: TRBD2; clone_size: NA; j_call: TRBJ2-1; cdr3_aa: CASSLLAGGMNNEQFF; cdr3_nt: TGCGCCAGCAGCCTCCTAGCGGGAGGGATGAACAATGAGCAGTTCTTC
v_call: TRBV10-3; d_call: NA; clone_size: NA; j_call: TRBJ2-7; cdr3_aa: CAIARVGSYEQYF; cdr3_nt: TGTGCCATCGCTCGGGTTGGCTCCTACGAGCAGTACTTC
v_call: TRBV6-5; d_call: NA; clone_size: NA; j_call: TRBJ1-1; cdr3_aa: CASSQGGGTEAFF; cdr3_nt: TGTGCCAGCAGTCAGGGCGGAGGCACTGAAGCTTTCTTT
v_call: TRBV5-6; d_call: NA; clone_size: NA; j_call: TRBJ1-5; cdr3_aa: CASSLLSGQNQPQHF; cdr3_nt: TGTGCCAGCAGCTTGTTGTCGGGTCAAAATCAGCCCCAGCATTTT
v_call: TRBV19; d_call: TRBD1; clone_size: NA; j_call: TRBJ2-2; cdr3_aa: CATSTGVTGELFF; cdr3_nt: TGTGCCACCTCGACAGGGGTGACCGGGGAGCTGTTTTTT
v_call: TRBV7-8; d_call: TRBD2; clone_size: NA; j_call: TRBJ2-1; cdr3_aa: CASSLRGLAAYNEQFF; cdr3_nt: TGTGCCAGCAGCTTAAGAGGGCTAGCGGCGTACAATGAGCAGTTCTTC
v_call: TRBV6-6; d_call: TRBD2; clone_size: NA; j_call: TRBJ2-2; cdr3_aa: CASSSPSGSGGELFF; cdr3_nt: TGTGCCAGCAGTTCCCCTAGCGGGAGCGGGGGGGAGCTGTTTTTT
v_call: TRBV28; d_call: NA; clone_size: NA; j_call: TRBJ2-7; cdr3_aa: CASTPERLASYEQYF; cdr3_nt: TGTGCCAGCACCCCGGAGAGGCTGGCTTCCTACGAGCAGTACTTC
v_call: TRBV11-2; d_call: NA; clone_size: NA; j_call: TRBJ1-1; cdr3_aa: CASRGLRGAATEAFF; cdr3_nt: TGTGCCAGCAGGGGTTTAAGAGGGGCGGCCACTGAAGCTTTCTTT
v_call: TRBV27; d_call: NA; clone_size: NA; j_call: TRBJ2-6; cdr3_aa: CASSSPRGYSSGANVLTF; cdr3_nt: TGTGCCAGCAGTTCTCCTCGGGGCTACAGCTCTGGGGCCAACGTCCTGACTTTC
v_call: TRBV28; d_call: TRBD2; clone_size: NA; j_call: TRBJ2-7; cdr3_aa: CASSSRLAGGYEQYF; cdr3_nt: TGTGCCAGCAGTTCCCGACTAGCGGGAGGTTACGAGCAGTACTTC
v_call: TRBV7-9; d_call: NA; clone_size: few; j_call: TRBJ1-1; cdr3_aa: CASSLGFRVTEAFF; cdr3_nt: TGTGCCAGCAGCTTAGGCTTCCGAGTCACTGAAGCTTTCTTT
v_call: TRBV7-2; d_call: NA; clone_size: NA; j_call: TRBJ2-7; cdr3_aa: CASSLDPTASYEQYF; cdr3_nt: TGTGCCAGCAGCCTAGACCCGACAGCGTCCTACGAGCAGTACTTC
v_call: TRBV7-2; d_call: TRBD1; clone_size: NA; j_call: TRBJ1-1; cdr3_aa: CASSPRGRNTEAFF; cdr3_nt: TGTGCCAGCAGCCCCAGGGGGCGGAACACTGAAGCTTTCTTT
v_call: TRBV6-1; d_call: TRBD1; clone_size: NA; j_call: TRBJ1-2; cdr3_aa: CASSGTGPVFYGYTF; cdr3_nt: TGTGCCAGCAGTGGGACAGGGCCGGTTTTCTATGGCTACACCTTC
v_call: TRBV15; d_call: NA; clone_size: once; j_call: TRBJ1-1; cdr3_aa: CATSRGVQRNTEAFF; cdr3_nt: TGTGCCACCAGCAGAGGGGTACAGAGAAACACTGAAGCTTTCTTT
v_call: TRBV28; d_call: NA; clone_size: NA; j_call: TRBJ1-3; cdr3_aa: CASSLPQALSGNTIYF; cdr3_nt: TGTGCCAGCAGTCTTCCACAGGCTTTGAGCGGAAACACCATATATTTT
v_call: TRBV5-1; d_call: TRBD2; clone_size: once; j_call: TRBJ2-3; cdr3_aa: CASSLQRDTDTQYF; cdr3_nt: TGCGCCAGCAGCTTGCAGCGGGACACAGATACGCAGTATTTT